These 6 T cell receptor beta chains came from one sample sequenced in a study of regulatory T cells in long-lasting Graves disease. The sample's time point: newly diagnosed GD, antithyroid drugs for less than 3 months. Extracted RNA from PBMCs served as the source of the TCR library. According to the study, TCR beta libraries were built with iRepertoire HTBI primers and CDR3-region Arm-PCR. Each CDR3 protein is one row after TCRdb ran MiXCR on the multiplex PCR reads. Here the sample spans hundreds of thousands of distinct CDR3 sequences, roughly 16% being singletons. Another study also made use of these data, one on T cells in Graves' hyperthyroidism and ophthalmopathy.

The sample consisted of peripheral blood mononuclear cells (PBMCs), taken at new diagnosis, from a patient treated with antithyroid drugs. These receptor sequences come from a woman in her thirties with Graves disease.

This clonotype has only a few counts. The rearrangement uses TRBV20-1 and TRBJ2-1, with 8 nucleotides matching TRBD1. V shed 0 bases and J 8 bases; nucleotides not matched to a gene: 12. Germline V lookup: CDR1 DFQATT, CDR2 SNEGSKA (reference sequence). The CDR3 consists of 16 residues. The chain's CDR3 is CSARDMGRGRLDEQFF. The CDR3 DNA is TGCAGTGCTAGAGATATGGGCAGGGGGCGCCTTGATGAGCAGTTCTTC.

This clonotype was seen a handful of times. This chain joins TRBV24-1 and TRBJ2-1; 9 bases align to TRBD2. This CDR3 contains 16 residues. The J segment lost 6 bases and the V segment lost 5 bases, leaving 10 bases of the junction unmatched. Germline V gives CDR1 KGHDR, CDR2 SFDVKD. Here the CDR3 reads CATSALSGSIPNEQFF. Here the CDR3 DNA reads TGTGCCACCAGTGCCCTTAGCGGGAGCATCCCCAATGAGCAGTTCTTC.

The chain carries TRBV3-1 and TRBJ2-7, with D perhaps matching TRBD2 (5 bases). Trimming stripped 6 bases from V and 0 bases from J, with 15 bases between. This CDR3 comprises 15 residues. Germline CDR1 LGHDT, CDR2 YNNKEL (reference sequence). CDR3 nucleotide sequence: TGTGCCAGCAGTGAATACGGGGAGAGCTCCTACGAGCAGTACTTC. Residues: CASSEYGESSYEQYF.

At least ten counts were recorded for this clonotype. The chain carries TRBV2 and TRBJ2-7; D ambiguous. With 1 base removed from V and 6 bases from J, the gap between germline ends came to 13 bases. In germline, CDR1 is SNHLY, CDR2 FYNNEI. The CDR3 covers 14 residues. CDR3 sequence: CASSEEWGLGEQYF. CDR3 coding DNA: TGTGCCAGCAGTGAAGAATGGGGATTGGGCGAGCAGTACTTC.

This clonotype was counted at least ten times. The chain recombines TRBV6-1 with TRBJ1-1, with a weak D call TRBD1 (6 bases). Germline CDR1 and CDR2: MNHNS and SASEGT. This CDR3 has 15 amino acids. V was pared by 5 bases and J by 0 bases, with 13 bases between. The CDR3, as DNA: TGTGCCAGCAGTCCCTTTCAGGGGATGAACACTGAAGCTTTCTTT. Translated: CASSPFQGMNTEAFF.

This clonotype was seen more than once but under ten times. V gene TRBV20-1 combines with J gene TRBJ2-4; unclear D gene. Germline-derived CDR1 and CDR2 are DFQATT and SNEGSKA (reference sequence). The V end lost 3 bases, the J end lost 8 bases, and 8 bases lay between the germline ends. There are 11 residues in the CDR3. The CDR3, as DNA: TGCAGTGCTAGGGCTTGGGACATTCAGTACTTC. Translated: CSARAWDIQYF.